Each of the 10 T cell receptor beta chains below was sequenced from the same sample in a study of T cells in Graves' hyperthyroidism and ophthalmopathy. RNA transcripts provided the source from which TCR beta CDR3 regions were amplified. When the TCR CDR3 underwent first-round RT-PCR, the HTBI primer set was used. TCRdb re-called the multiplex PCR reads with MiXCR, one entry per CDR3 protein. The data contain under 350,000 distinct CDR3 sequences, around 25% of them singletons. The source material was blood. These receptors all come from a man between 40 and 49 years old with Graves' hyperthyroidism that later progressed to Graves' ophthalmopathy.

The V call is TRBV6-2 or TRBV6-3, the J call TRBJ2-7; D gene uncertain. This CDR3 has 15 residues. Per germline, CDR1 MNHEY and CDR2 SVGEGT. The V and J ends lost 8 bases and 0 bases respectively, with 17 bases between them. CDR3 in DNA: TGTGCCAGCTCACCACCTTCTAGTAGCTCCTACGAGCAGTACTTC. It encodes CASSPPSSSSYEQYF.

V usage is TRBV12-3 or TRBV12-4 and J usage is TRBJ1-5; D ambiguous. The CDR3 runs to 14 residues. Trimming shortened V by 5 bases and J by 5 bases, and 13 bases separated the two germline ends. The CDR3 sequence is CASSPFGRDQPQHF. DNA for the CDR3: TGTGCCAGCAGTCCTTTCGGGAGGGATCAGCCCCAGCATTTT.

This clonotype occurred many times. This chain links TRBV30 with TRBJ2-7, with 9 positions matching TRBD1. V shed 3 bases and J 4 bases; nucleotides not matched to a gene: 7. The V gene's germline CDR1 is GTSNPN and CDR2 SVGIG (reference sequence). This CDR3 contains 14 residues. CDR3 amino acids: CAWRIMGQGYEQYF. The CDR3, as DNA: TGTGCCTGGAGAATCATGGGACAGGGTTACGAGCAGTACTTC.

In its sample, this clonotype was seen many times. The gene calls are TRBV30 and TRBJ1-6; D uncertain. The V end was cut by 0 bases, the J end by 9 bases, with 12 bases between. The CDR3 contains 14 residues. The germline gives CDR1 GTSNPN, CDR2 SVGIG (reference sequence). CDR3 DNA: TGTGCCTGGAGTGTACTGGTCGATACTTCACCCCTCCACTTT. It encodes CAWSVLVDTSPLHF. The variable domain in full, with the rest retrieved from reference TRBV30 and TRBJ1-6, is SQTIHQWPATLVQPVGSPLSLECTVEGTSNPNLYWYRQAAGRGLQLLFYSVGIGQISSEVPQNLSASRPQDRQFILSSKKLLLSDSGFYLCAWSVLVDTSPLHFGNGTRLTVT.

This clonotype was seen only a few times. The J gene is TRBJ2-7, the V gene TRBV18, with TRBD2 matching over 8 bases. The V gene's germline CDR1 is KGHSH and CDR2 LQKENI. CDR3 length equals 18 residues. Germline trimming cut 2 bases from V and 2 bases from J; bases unmatched to any gene: 14. CDR3 sequence: CASSPTPGGKRETYEQYF. DNA for the CDR3: TGTGCCAGCTCACCAACCCCTGGGGGGAAGCGGGAGACCTACGAGCAGTACTTC. The variable domain in full, completed from reference TRBV18 and TRBJ2-7, reads NAGVMQNPRHLVRRRGQEARLRCSPMKGHSHVYWYRQLPEEGLKFMVYLQKENIIDESGMPKERFSAEFPKEGPSILRIQQVVRGDSAAYFCASSPTPGGKRETYEQYFGPGTRLTVT.

This clonotype was found many times. The chain uses TRBV25-1 and TRBJ1-1, with no clear D. V was trimmed by 8 bases and J by 11 bases, leaving 15 bases between them. This CDR3 is built from 11 residues. From germline, CDR1 is MGHDK and CDR2 SYGVNS. The CDR3 sequence: CASADKSNAFF. CDR3 coding DNA: TGTGCCAGCGCCGACAAATCGAACGCTTTCTTT.

The chain couples TRBV15 to TRBJ2-2; 8 bases match TRBD2. This CDR3 spans 16 amino acids. After removal of 5 bases from V and 3 bases from J, the junction contained 8 bases not matched to a gene. Germline lookup yields CDR1 LNHNV and CDR2 YYDKDF (reference sequence). CDR3 in amino acids: CATSELGLVDTGELFF. The CDR3 DNA is TGTGCCACCAGCGAGTTGGGACTAGTCGACACCGGGGAGCTGTTTTTT.

This clonotype was detected ten times or more. V usage is TRBV6-1 and J usage is TRBJ2-7; 9 bases line up with TRBD1. With 2 bases clipped from V and 2 bases from J, the junction kept 7 bases outside the gene matches. The CDR3 extends over 16 amino acids. Germline CDR1 and CDR2: MNHNS and SASEGT. This chain's CDR3 is CASSERLGQGAYEQYF. For the CDR3, the DNA is TGTGCCAGCAGTGAACGTTTGGGACAGGGAGCCTACGAGCAGTACTTC.

Many counts were recorded for this clonotype. The V and J genes are TRBV28 and TRBJ1-2; 10 positions agree with TRBD1. CDR1 MDHEN and CDR2 SYDVKM come from the germline V gene. CDR3 length: 16 amino acids. V lost 5 bases, J lost 0 bases, and 6 bases stayed unmatched. CDR3 loop: CASSPTGQGANYGYTF. CDR3 coding DNA: TGTGCCAGCAGTCCAACTGGACAGGGGGCTAACTATGGCTACACCTTC.

Many counts were recorded for this clonotype. The V gene is TRBV3-1, the J gene TRBJ2-5, with 9 bases fitting TRBD2. This CDR3 is 14 amino acids long. Germline V gives CDR1 LGHDT, CDR2 YNNKEL (reference sequence). J gave up 4 bases and V 4 bases, and 4 bases lay outside the gene matches. CDR3 amino acids: CASSLSGSGETQYF. In DNA, the CDR3 is TGTGCCAGCAGCCTTAGCGGGAGTGGAGAGACCCAGTACTTC.